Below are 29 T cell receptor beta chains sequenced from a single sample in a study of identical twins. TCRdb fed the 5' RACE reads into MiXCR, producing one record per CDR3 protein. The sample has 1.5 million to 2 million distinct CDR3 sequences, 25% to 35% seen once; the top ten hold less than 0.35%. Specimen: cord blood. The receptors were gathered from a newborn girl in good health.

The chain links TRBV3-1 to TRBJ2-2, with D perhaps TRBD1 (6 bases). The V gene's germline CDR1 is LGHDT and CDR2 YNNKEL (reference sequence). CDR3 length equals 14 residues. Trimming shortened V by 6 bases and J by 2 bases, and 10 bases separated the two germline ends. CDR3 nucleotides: TGTGCCAGCAGTAAGGACAGTAACACCGGGGAGCTGTTTTTT. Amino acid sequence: CASSKDSNTGELFF.

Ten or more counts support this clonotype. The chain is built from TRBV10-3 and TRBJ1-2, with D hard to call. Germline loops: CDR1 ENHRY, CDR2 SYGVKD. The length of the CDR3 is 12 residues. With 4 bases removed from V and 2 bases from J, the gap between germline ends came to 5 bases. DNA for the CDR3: TGTGCCATCAGTGGACCGAACTATGGCTACACCTTC. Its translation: CAISGPNYGYTF.

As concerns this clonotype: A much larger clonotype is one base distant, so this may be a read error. The CDR3 DNA reads TGTGCCAGCAGCTTATGGAGGAGCACTGAAGCTTTCTTT. It specifies CASSLWRSTEAFF. The J gene is TRBJ1-1, the V gene TRBV7-2, with no clear D. V dropped 2 bases and J dropped 4 bases, with 8 bases sitting between them. The CDR3 sequence is 13 residues long. Per germline, CDR1 SGHTA and CDR2 FQGNSA.

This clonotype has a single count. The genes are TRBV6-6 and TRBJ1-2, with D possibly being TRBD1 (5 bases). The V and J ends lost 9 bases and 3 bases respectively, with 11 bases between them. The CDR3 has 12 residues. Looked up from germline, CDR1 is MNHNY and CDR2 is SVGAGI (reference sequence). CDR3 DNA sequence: TGTGCCAGTTGGTGGGGCCACTATGGCTACACCTTC. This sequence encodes CASWWGHYGYTF.

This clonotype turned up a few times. The CDR3 DNA sequence: TGTGCCAGCAGTCCTGATCCGGGGAGGGATACGCAGTATTTT. It specifies CASSPDPGRDTQYF. The rearrangement joins TRBV6-5 to TRBJ2-3; D perhaps matches TRBD2 (6 bases). V was shortened by 5 bases and J by 6 bases, with 15 bases between the two germline ends. This CDR3 spans 14 amino acids. The V gene's germline CDR1 is MNHEY and CDR2 SVGAGI.

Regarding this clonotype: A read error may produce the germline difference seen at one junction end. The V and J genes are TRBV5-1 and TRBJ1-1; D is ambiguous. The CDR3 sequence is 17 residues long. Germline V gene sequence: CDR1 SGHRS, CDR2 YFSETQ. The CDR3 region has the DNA TGCGCCAGCAGCTCCTTAATTAGAACAGCCTTGAACACTGGAGCTTTCTTT. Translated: CASSSLIRTALNTGAFF.

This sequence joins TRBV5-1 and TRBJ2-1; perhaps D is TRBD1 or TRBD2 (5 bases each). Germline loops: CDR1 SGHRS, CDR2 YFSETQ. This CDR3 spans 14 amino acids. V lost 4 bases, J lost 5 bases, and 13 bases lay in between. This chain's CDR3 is CASSLRGPNNEQFF. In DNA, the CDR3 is TGCGCCAGCAGCCTCCGGGGCCCCAACAATGAGCAGTTCTTC.

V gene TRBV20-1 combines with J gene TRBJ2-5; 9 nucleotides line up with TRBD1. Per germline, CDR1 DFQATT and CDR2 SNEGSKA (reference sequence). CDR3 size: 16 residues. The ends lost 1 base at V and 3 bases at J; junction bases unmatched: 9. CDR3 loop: CSARGAGTGREETQYF. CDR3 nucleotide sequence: TGCAGTGCTAGAGGGGCCGGGACAGGGAGGGAAGAGACCCAGTACTTC.

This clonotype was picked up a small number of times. CDR3 sequence (DNA): TGTGCCACCGATACAGGGAATTCACCCCTCCACTTT. It is translated as CATDTGNSPLHF. The chain employs TRBV24-1 and TRBJ1-6, with TRBD1 as a possible D gene (6 bases). V lost 9 bases and J 7 bases, leaving 9 bases between the germline ends. CDR1 and CDR2 from the germline V gene are KGHDR and SFDVKD. The CDR3 is made up of 12 amino acids.

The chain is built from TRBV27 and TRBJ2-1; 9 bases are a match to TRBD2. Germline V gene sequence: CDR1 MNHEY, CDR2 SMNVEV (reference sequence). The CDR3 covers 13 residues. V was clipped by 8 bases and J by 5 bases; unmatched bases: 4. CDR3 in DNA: TGTGCCAGCCCTAGCGGGACAAACAATGAGCAGTTCTTC. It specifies CASPSGTNNEQFF.

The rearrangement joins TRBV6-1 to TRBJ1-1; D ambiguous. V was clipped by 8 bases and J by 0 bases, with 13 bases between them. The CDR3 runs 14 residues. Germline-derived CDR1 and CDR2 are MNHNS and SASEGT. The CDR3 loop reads CASGFPPLNTEAFF. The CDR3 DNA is TGTGCCAGCGGATTCCCGCCCTTGAACACTGAAGCTTTCTTT.

The CDR3: CTNAQGWDTQYF. The CDR3 DNA sequence: TGTACCAACGCGCAGGGATGGGATACGCAGTATTTT. This rearrangement joins TRBV2 to TRBJ2-3; D possibly corresponds to TRBD1 (5 bases). Germline lookup yields CDR1 SNHLY and CDR2 FYNNEI. CDR3 size: 12 residues.

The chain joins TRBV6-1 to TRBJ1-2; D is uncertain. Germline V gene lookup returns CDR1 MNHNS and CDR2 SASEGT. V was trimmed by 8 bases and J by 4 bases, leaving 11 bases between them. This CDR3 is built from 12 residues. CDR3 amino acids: CASLPGFYGYTF. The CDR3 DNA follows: TGTGCCAGCTTACCGGGATTCTATGGCTACACCTTC.

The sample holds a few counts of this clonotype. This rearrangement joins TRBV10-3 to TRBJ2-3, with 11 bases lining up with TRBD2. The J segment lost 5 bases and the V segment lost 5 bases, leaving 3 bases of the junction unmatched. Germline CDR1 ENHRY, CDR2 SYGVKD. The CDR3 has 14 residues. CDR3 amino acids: CAISTSGGQDTQYF. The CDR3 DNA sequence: TGTGCCATCAGTACTAGCGGGGGCCAAGATACGCAGTATTTT.

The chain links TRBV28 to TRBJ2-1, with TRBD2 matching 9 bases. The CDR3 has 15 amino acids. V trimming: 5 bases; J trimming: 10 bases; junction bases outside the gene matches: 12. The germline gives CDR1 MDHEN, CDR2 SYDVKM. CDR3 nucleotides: TGTGCCAGCAGTCCCCGGGGTAGCGGGAGTTACGAGCAGTTCTTC. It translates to CASSPRGSGSYEQFF.

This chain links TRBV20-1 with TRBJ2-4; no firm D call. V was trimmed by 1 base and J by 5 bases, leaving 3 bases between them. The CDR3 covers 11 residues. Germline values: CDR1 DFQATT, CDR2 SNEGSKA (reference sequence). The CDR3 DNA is TGCAGTGCTAGAGTAGAAAACATTCAGTACTTC. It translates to CSARVENIQYF.

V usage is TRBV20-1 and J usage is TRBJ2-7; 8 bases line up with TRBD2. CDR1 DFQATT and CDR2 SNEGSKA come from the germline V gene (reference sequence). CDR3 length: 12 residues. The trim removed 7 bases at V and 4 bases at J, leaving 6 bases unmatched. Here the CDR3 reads CSGVAGRYEQYF. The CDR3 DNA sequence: TGCAGTGGGGTAGCGGGGAGGTACGAGCAGTACTTC.

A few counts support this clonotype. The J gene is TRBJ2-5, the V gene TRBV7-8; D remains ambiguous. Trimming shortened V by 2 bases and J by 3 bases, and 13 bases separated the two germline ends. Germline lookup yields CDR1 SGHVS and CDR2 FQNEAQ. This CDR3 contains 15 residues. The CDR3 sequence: CASSLIPLTEETQYF. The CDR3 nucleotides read TGTGCCAGCAGCTTAATCCCACTTACGGAAGAGACCCAGTACTTC.

CDR3: CASSQDSASGVGDTQYF. The CDR3 coding sequence is TGTGCCAGCAGCCAAGACTCCGCTAGCGGGGTCGGAGATACGCAGTATTTT. The J gene is TRBJ2-3, the V gene TRBV3-1; TRBD2 aligns across 9 bases. The germline CDR1 and CDR2 sequences are LGHDT and YNNKEL (reference sequence). The CDR3 has 17 amino acids. V was pared by 0 bases and J by 5 bases, with 9 bases of the junction left unmatched.

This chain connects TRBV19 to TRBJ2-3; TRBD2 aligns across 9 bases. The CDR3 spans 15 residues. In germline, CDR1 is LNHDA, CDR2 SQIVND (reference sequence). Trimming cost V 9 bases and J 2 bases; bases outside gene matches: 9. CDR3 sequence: CASQGTSSPTDTQYF. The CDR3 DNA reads TGTGCCAGCCAGGGGACTAGCAGCCCCACAGATACGCAGTATTTT.

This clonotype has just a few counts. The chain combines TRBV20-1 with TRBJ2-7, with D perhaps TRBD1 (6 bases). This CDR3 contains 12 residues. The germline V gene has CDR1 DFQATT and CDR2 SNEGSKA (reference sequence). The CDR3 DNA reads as TGCAGGGGGAGTGCAGGGGACTACGAGCAGTACTTC. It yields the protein CRGSAGDYEQYF.

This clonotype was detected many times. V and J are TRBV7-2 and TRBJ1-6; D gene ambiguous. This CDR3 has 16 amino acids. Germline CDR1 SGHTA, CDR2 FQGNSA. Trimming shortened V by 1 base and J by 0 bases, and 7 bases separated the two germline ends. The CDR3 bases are TGTGCCAGCAGCTTAGGGCTGAGCTCCTATAATTCACCCCTCCACTTT. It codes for CASSLGLSSYNSPLHF.

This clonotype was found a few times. The CDR3 sequence is CASSSPDYNEQYF. In DNA form, the CDR3 reads TGTGCCAGCAGCTCTCCAGACTACAATGAGCAGTACTTC. V is TRBV13 and J is TRBJ2-5; possibly TRBD2 for D (5 bases). V lost 4 bases to trimming and J lost 11 bases, with 17 bases between them. The CDR3 sequence is 13 residues long. The germline gives CDR1 PRHDT, CDR2 FYEKMQ (reference sequence).

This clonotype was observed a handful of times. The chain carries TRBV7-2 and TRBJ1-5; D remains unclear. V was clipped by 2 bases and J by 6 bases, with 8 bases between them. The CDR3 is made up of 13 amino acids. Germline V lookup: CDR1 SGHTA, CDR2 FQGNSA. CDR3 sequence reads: CASSLRQAQPQHF. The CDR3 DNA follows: TGTGCCAGCAGCTTAAGGCAGGCTCAGCCCCAGCATTTT.

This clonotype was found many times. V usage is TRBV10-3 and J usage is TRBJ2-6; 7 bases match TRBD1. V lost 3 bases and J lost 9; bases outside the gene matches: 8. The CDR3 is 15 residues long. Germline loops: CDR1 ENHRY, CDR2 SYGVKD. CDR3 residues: CAISDEGGLNNVLTF. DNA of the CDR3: TGTGCCATCAGTGACGAAGGGGGCCTCAACAACGTCCTGACTTTC.

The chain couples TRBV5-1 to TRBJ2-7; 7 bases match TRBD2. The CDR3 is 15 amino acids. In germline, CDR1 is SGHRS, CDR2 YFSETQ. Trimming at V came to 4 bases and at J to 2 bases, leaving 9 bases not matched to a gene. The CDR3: CASSGGDLYTYEQYF. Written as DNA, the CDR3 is TGCGCCAGCAGCGGGGGGGACCTCTACACCTACGAGCAGTACTTC.

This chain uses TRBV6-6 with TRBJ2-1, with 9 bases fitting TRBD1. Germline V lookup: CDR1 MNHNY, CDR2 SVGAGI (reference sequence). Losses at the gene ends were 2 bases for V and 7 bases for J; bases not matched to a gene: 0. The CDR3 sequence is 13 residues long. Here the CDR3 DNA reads TGTGCCAGCAGTTACGGGACAGGGAATGAGCAGTTCTTC. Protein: CASSYGTGNEQFF.

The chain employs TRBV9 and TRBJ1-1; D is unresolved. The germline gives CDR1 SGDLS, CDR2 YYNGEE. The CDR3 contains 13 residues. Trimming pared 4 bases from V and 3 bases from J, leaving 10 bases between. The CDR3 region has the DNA TGTGCCAGCAGCTCACAATTGGACACTGAAGCTTTCTTT. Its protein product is CASSSQLDTEAFF.

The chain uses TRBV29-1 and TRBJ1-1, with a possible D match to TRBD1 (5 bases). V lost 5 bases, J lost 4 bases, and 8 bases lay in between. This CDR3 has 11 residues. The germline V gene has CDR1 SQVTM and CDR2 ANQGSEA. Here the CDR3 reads CSVFDSTEAFF. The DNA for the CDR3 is TGCAGCGTTTTCGACAGCACTGAAGCTTTCTTT. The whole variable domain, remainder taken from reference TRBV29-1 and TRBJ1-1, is SAVISQKPSRDICQRGTSLTIQCQVDSQVTMMFWYRQQPGQSLTLIATANQGSEATYESGFVIDKFPISRPNLTFSTLTVSNMSPEDSSIYLCSVFDSTEAFFGQGTRLTVV.